This T cell receptor (beta chain) was recorded in a study of cytomegalovirus exposure and HLA in healthy donors. Looking at the study overall: There were under 140 million unique TCR beta sequences, drawn from about 179 million T cells, in an earlier analysis. Of roughly 360 genotyped donors, 81% grouped in the Caucasian-associated ancestry cluster.

Findings and caveats of the study: About 90% or about 30% of the time was how often most TCR beta V segments were productive, according to an earlier analysis. CMV serostatus stood as the only immune exposure information on hand.

The primer mix had 60 Vbeta and 13 Jbeta primers. The data were produced by immunoSEQ multiplex PCR, yet TCRdb's version contains in-frame clones alone and is incomplete. This table holds 150,000 to 200,000 clones, 82% found once. Points on this clone: Its matching antigen is unknown.

V shed 4 bases and J shed 4 bases, with 23 bases lying between them. This CDR3 is built from 17 residues. Germline values: CDR1 SGHRS, CDR2 YFSETQ. The rearrangement uses TRBV5-1 and TRBJ1-1; no definite D call. The sample consisted of PBMCs. The TCR comes from a woman aged 18 to 35 in good health and CMV-seronegative. DNA of the CDR3: TGCGCCAGCAGCCCGGAGTGGGTGGCCCCAAGTTCCACTGAAGCTTTCTTT. Protein sequence: CASSPEWVAPSSTEAFF.